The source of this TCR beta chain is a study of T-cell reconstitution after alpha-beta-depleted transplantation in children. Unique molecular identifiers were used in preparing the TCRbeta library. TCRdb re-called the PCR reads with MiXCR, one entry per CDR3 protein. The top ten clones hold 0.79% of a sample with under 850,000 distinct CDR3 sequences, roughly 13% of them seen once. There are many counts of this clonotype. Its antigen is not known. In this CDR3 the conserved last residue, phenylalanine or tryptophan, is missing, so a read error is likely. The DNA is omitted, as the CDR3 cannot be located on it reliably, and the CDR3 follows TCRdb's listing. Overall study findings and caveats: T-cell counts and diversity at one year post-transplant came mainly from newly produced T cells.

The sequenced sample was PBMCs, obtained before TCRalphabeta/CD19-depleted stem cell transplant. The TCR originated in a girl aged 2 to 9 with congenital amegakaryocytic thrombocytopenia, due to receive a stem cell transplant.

The chain's CDR3 is CASSFGQESQLLL. The chain uses TRBV27 and TRBJ1-1; the table's TRBD1 call for D was not verified on the DNA. Germline CDR1 reads MNHEY; CDR2 reads SMNVEV (reference sequence). The CDR3 adds up to 13 amino acids, both ends counted.